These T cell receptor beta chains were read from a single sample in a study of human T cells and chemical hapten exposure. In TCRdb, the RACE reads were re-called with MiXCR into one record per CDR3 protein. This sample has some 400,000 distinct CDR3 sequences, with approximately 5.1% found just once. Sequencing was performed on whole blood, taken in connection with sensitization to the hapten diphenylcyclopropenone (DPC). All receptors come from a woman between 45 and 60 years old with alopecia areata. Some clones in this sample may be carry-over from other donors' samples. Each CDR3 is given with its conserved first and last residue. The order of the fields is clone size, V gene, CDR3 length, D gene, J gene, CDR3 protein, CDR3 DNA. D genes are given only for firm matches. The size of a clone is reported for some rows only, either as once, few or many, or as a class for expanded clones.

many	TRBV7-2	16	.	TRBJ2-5	CASSRSLRGAQETQYF	TGTGCCAGCAGCCGTAGCTTGAGGGGGGCCCAAGAGACCCAGTACTTC
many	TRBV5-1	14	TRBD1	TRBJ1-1	CASSLMGQGTEAFF	TGCGCCAGCAGCTTGATGGGACAGGGGACTGAAGCTTTCTTT
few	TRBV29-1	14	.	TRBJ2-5	CSVERRDSQETQYF	TGCAGCGTTGAAAGGCGGGATTCACAAGAGACCCAGTACTTC
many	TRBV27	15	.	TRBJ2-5	CASSLFAGAQETQYF	TGTGCCAGCAGTTTATTTGCGGGGGCTCAAGAGACCCAGTACTTC
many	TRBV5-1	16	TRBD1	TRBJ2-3	CASSLVATGGTDTQYF	TGCGCCAGCAGCTTGGTAGCGACAGGGGGGACAGATACGCAGTATTTT
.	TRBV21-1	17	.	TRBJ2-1	CASSMPFEVTPHNEQFF	TGTGCCAGCAGCATGCCGTTCGAGGTCACCCCCCACAATGAGCAGTTCTTC
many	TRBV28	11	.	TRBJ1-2	CAGRDHYGYTF	TGTGCCGGCCGGGATCACTATGGCTACACCTTC
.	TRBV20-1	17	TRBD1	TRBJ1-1	CSASRSGGIIIGTEAFF	TGCAGTGCTAGTCGTTCAGGGGGAATTATTATTGGCACTGAAGCTTTCTTT
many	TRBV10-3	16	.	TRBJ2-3	CAISESVGASTDTQYF	TGTGCCATCAGTGAGTCGGTGGGTGCTAGCACAGATACGCAGTATTTT
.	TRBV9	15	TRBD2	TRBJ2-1	CASSETSGSYIEQFF	TGTGCCAGCAGCGAAACTAGCGGGAGTTACATTGAGCAGTTCTTC
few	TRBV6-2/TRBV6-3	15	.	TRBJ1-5	CASSYKVKYNQPQHF	TGTGCCAGCAGTTACAAGGTCAAGTACAATCAGCCCCAGCATTTT
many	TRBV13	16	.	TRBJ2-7	CASSSGTSEGAEEQYF	TGTGCCAGCAGCTCCGGGACTTCGGAAGGAGCGGAGGAGCAGTACTTC
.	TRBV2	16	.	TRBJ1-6	CASSVSGPHYNSPLHF	TGTGCCAGCAGTGTTTCAGGGCCCCACTATAATTCACCCCTCCACTTT
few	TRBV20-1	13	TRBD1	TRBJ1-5	CSARETGDQPQHF	TGCAGTGCCCGGGAAACAGGGGATCAGCCCCAGCATTTT
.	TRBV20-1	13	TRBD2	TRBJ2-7	CSAPTSGRNEQYF	TGCAGTGCCCCGACTAGCGGGAGAAACGAGCAGTACTTC
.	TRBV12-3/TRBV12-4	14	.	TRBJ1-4	CASTRDGSYEKLFF	TGTGCCAGCACCCGGGACGGGAGCTATGAAAAACTGTTTTTT
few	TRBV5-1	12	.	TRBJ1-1	CASSLDYTEAFF	TGCGCCAGCAGCTTGGACTACACTGAAGCTTTCTTT
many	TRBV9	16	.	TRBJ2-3	CASSVKWTSSTDTQYF	TGTGCCAGCAGCGTAAAGTGGACATCTAGCACAGATACGCAGTATTTT
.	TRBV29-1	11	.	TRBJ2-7	CSAARGHEQYF	TGCAGCGCCGCCCGGGGACACGAGCAGTACTTC
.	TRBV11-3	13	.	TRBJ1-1	CASSPGFSAEAFF	TGTGCCAGCAGCCCAGGGTTTTCGGCTGAAGCTTTCTTT
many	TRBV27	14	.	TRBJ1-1	CASSRITGNTEAFF	TGTGCCAGCAGTCGAATAACAGGGAACACTGAAGCTTTCTTT
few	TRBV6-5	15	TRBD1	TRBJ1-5	CASSPLAGGNQPQHF	TGTGCCAGCAGTCCCCTCGCAGGGGGGAATCAGCCCCAGCATTTT
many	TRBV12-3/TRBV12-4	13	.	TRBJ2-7	CASSLWQGYEQYF	TGTGCCAGCAGTTTATGGCAGGGGTACGAGCAGTACTTC
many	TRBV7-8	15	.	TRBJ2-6	CASSTLGTGANVLTF	TGTGCCAGCTCAACTCTAGGGACTGGGGCCAACGTCCTGACTTTC
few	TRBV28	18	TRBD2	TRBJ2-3	CASSLLAESAGGTDTQYF	TGTGCCAGCAGCCTTTTAGCCGAATCAGCGGGAGGTACAGATACGCAGTATTTT
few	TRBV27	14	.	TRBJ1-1	CASSTGRGIFEAFF	TGTGCCAGCAGTACAGGGAGAGGGATTTTTGAAGCTTTCTTT
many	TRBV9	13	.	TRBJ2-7	CASSVGAEPEQYF	TGTGCCAGCAGCGTAGGGGCGGAACCCGAGCAGTACTTC
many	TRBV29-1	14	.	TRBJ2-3	CSVEVGSSTDTQYF	TGCAGCGTTGAAGTTGGTTCTAGCACAGATACGCAGTATTTT
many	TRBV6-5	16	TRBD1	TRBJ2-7	CASSWAGTGIPYEQYF	TGTGCCAGCAGTTGGGCCGGGACAGGGATCCCCTACGAGCAGTACTTC
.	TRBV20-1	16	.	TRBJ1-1	CSAREGAGLMNTEAFF	TGCAGTGCTAGAGAGGGGGCAGGACTCATGAACACTGAAGCTTTCTTT
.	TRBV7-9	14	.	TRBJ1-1	CASGGPSPDTEAFF	TGTGCCAGCGGAGGACCATCCCCAGACACTGAAGCTTTCTTT
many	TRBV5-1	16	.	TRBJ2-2	CASSLGAQQNTGELFF	TGCGCCAGCAGCTTGGGGGCACAACAGAACACCGGGGAGCTGTTTTTT
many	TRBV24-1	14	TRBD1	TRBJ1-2	CAAEPEGASYGYTF	TGTGCCGCGGAACCTGAGGGGGCAAGCTATGGCTACACCTTC
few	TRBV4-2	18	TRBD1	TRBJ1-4	CASSQAGDRGGTNEKLFF	TGTGCCAGCAGCCAAGCAGGGGACAGGGGAGGAACTAATGAAAAACTGTTTTTT
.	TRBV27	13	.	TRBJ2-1	CASSSPRSQEQFF	TGTGCCAGCAGTTCCCCCAGGAGCCAAGAGCAGTTCTTC
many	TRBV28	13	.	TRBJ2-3	CASSEPGRGTQYF	TGTGCCAGCAGTGAGCCGGGAAGGGGTACGCAGTATTTT
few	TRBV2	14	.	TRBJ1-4	CASSEWGGNEKLFF	TGTGCCAGCAGTGAATGGGGGGGCAATGAAAAACTGTTTTTT
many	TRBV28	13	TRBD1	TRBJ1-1	CASSLLGQVEAFF	TGTGCCAGCAGTTTATTGGGACAGGTTGAAGCTTTCTTT
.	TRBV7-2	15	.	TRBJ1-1	CASSSRQSVNTEAFF	TGTGCCAGCAGCTCGAGACAGAGCGTGAACACTGAAGCTTTCTTT
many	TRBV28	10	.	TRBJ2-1	CASSSYEQFF	TGTGCCAGCAGTTCGTATGAGCAGTTCTTC
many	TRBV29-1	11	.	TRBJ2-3	CSVDLVDTQYF	TGCAGCGTCGATCTAGTAGATACGCAGTATTTT
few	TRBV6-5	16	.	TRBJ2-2	CASSYSSIGTTGELFF	TGTGCCAGCAGTTACTCGAGCATCGGGACGACCGGGGAGCTGTTTTTT
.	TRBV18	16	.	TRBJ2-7	CASSPIEGRDSYEQYF	TGTGCCAGCTCACCGATTGAAGGACGGGACTCCTACGAGCAGTACTTC
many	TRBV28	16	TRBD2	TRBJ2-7	CASSLPGGLSSYEQYF	TGTGCCAGCAGTCTACCGGGAGGACTCAGCTCCTACGAGCAGTACTTC
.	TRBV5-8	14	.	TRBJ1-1	CASTQGGSGTEAFF	TGTGCCAGCACCCAAGGGGGTTCGGGCACTGAAGCTTTCTTT
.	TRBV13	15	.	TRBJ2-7	CASSLRLLSSYEQYF	TGTGCCAGCAGCTTGAGGCTCCTAAGCTCCTACGAGCAGTACTTC
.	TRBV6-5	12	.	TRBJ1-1	CASRTMNTEAFF	TGTGCCAGCAGGACAATGAACACTGAAGCTTTCTTT
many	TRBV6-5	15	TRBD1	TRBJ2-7	CASSYVVGQNYEQYF	TGTGCCAGCAGTTACGTCGTGGGACAGAACTACGAGCAGTACTTC
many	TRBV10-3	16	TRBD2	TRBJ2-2	CAISGPGAGDTGELFF	TGTGCCATCAGTGGGCCTGGAGCGGGGGACACCGGGGAGCTGTTTTTT
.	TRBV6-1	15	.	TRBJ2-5	CASSGLGPAQETQYF	TGTGCCAGCAGCGGATTGGGGCCTGCCCAAGAGACCCAGTACTTC
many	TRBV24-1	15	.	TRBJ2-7	CATRKRDPSSYEQYF	TGTGCCACCCGTAAAAGGGACCCAAGCTCCTACGAGCAGTACTTC
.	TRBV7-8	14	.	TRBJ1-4	CASSLEATNEKLFF	TGTGCCAGCAGCTTAGAAGCAACTAATGAAAAACTGTTTTTT
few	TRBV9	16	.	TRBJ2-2	CASSVASAPNTGELFF	TGTGCCAGCAGCGTAGCAAGCGCACCGAACACCGGGGAGCTGTTTTTT
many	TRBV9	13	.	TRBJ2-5	CASSVTGQETQYF	TGTGCCAGCAGCGTAACAGGTCAAGAGACCCAGTACTTC